Following are 18 T cell receptor beta chains from one sample sequenced in a study of regulatory T cells in long-lasting Graves disease. Libraries of TCR beta came from iRepertoire HTBI primers plus Arm-PCR of CDR3 regions. TCRdb used MiXCR to reprocess the multiplex PCR reads, holding one entry per CDR3 protein. The table includes roughly 300,000 distinct CDR3 sequences, less than 20% detected once. The time point was: persistent/refractory GD, antithyroid drugs over 5 years with positive TRAb. PBMCs provided the RNA from which the TCR library was made. This specimen was peripheral blood mononuclear cells (PBMCs), taken when the disease was refractory, from a patient treated with antithyroid drugs. These receptors all stem from a female donor with Graves disease.

This chain links TRBV5-4 with TRBJ2-5; the match to TRBD2 covers 7 bases. Germline lookup yields CDR1 SGHNT and CDR2 YYREEE (reference sequence). The CDR3 is 16 residues long. The V segment lost 2 bases and the J segment 3 bases; nucleotides outside the gene matches: 10. DNA for the CDR3: TGTGCCAGCAGCTTTTTTACTAGCGCTACAGAAGAGACCCAGTACTTC. It encodes CASSFFTSATEETQYF.

This clonotype showed up many times. The rearrangement uses TRBV11-3 and TRBJ1-1; TRBD1 is a possible D gene (5 bases). The CDR3 loop spans 16 amino acids. The V gene's germline CDR1 is SGHNT and CDR2 YENEEA. V gave up 5 bases and J gave up 6 bases, with 22 bases separating them. The CDR3 spells CASSQGWGTLPSEAFF. The CDR3 bases are TGTGCCAGCAGCCAAGGCTGGGGGACCCTCCCGTCTGAAGCTTTCTTT.

The genes are TRBV6-2 or TRBV6-3 and TRBJ1-3, with D possibly being TRBD1 (6 bases). The V end lost 10 bases, the J end lost 0 bases, and 16 bases lay between the germline ends. The CDR3 sequence is 15 residues long. CDR1 and CDR2 (germline): MNHEY, SVGEGT. In nucleotides, the CDR3 is TGTGCCACTTCGACAGGTTGGGTCTCTGGAAACACCATATATTTT. Translation: CATSTGWVSGNTIYF.

There are a few counts of this clonotype. The CDR3 here is CASSEFRTGIYGYTF. The CDR3 coding sequence is TGTGCCAGCAGTGAGTTTAGGACAGGGATCTATGGCTACACCTTC. The chain carries TRBV25-1 and TRBJ1-2, with TRBD1 identical over 8 bases. Germline V lookup: CDR1 MGHDK, CDR2 SYGVNS. J gave up 4 bases and V 3 bases, and 7 bases lay outside the gene matches. The CDR3 contains 15 residues.

The chain couples TRBV11-2 to TRBJ1-4; D is uncertain. Germline values: CDR1 SGHAT, CDR2 FQNNGV. V was pared by 5 bases and J by 6 bases, with 13 bases between. CDR3 size: 14 residues. This CDR3 is CASSPDIGYEKLFF. Written as DNA, the CDR3 is TGTGCCAGCAGCCCAGATATCGGGTATGAAAAACTGTTTTTT.

In its sample, this clonotype was seen many times. This chain connects TRBV30 to TRBJ1-2; D remains unclear. The germline V gene encodes CDR1 GTSNPN and CDR2 SVGIG (reference sequence). V was shortened by 0 bases and J by 0 bases, with 8 bases between the two germline ends. CDR3 length equals 14 residues. The CDR3 DNA is TGTGCCTGGAGTGTCTTAGCGGCTAACTATGGCTACACCTTC. This codes for CAWSVLAANYGYTF.

This clonotype was detected ten times or more. The chain uses TRBV7-2 and TRBJ2-5; the D gene could be TRBD1 or TRBD2 (6 bases each). With 5 bases removed from V and 5 bases from J, the gap between germline ends came to 15 bases. The CDR3 length is 14 residues. Germline CDR1 reads SGHTA; CDR2 reads FQGNSA. The DNA of the CDR3 is TGTGCCAGCAGCCCACACGGGGGCGCGGAGACCCAGTACTTC. It translates to CASSPHGGAETQYF.

The chain carries TRBV18 and TRBJ1-1; 8 bases are a match to TRBD1. After removal of 6 bases from V and 7 bases from J, the junction contained 7 bases not matched to a gene. CDR3 length: 13 amino acids. Germline CDR1 is KGHSH and CDR2 is LQKENI. DNA of the CDR3: TGTGCCAGCTCCAAGGGACAGGAGCGTGAAGCTTTCTTT. Amino acids: CASSKGQEREAFF.

This clonotype was seen a handful of times. The genes are TRBV7-9 and TRBJ1-1; 7 nucleotides line up with TRBD1. CDR1 is SEHNR and CDR2 is FQNEAQ in the germline V gene (reference sequence). V lost 6 bases and J lost 4; bases outside the gene matches: 11. The CDR3 consists of 15 residues. Written as DNA, the CDR3 is TGTGCCAGCAGAAAGACAGGGCTCCCCGCCACTGAAGCTTTCTTT. Protein product: CASRKTGLPATEAFF.

This clonotype was seen a few times. V usage is TRBV6-2 or TRBV6-3 and J usage is TRBJ1-1, with D possibly matching TRBD1 (6 bases). CDR1 and CDR2 (germline): MNHEY, SVGEGT. V lost 4 bases to trimming and J lost 1 base, with 13 bases between them. The CDR3 loop spans 15 amino acids. CDR3 protein: CASSFYGTKNTEAFF. The CDR3 nucleotides are TGTGCCAGCAGTTTTTACGGGACAAAGAACACTGAAGCTTTCTTT.

V is TRBV15 and J is TRBJ1-5; D gene unclear. CDR1 is LNHNV and CDR2 is YYDKDF in the germline V gene (reference sequence). V was clipped by 0 bases and J by 4 bases, with 4 bases between them. The CDR3 loop spans 13 amino acids. The CDR3 loop is CATSRDGNQPQHF. CDR3 DNA sequence: TGTGCCACCAGCAGAGATGGAAATCAGCCCCAGCATTTT.

The sample holds a few counts of this clonotype. V and J are TRBV27 and TRBJ1-1, with unresolved D. With 3 bases removed from V and 0 bases from J, the gap between germline ends came to 14 bases. From germline, CDR1 is MNHEY and CDR2 SMNVEV (reference sequence). The CDR3 runs 16 residues. The CDR3, as DNA: TGTGCCAGCAGTTTTCAACCGGACGGGATGAACACTGAAGCTTTCTTT. Protein product: CASSFQPDGMNTEAFF.

This clonotype was seen more than once but under ten times. CDR3 DNA: TGTGCCAGCAGTTACCTCAATGAAGCTTTCTTT. Protein sequence: CASSYLNEAFF. V and J are TRBV6-2 or TRBV6-3 and TRBJ1-1; D gene ambiguous. V was shortened by 2 bases and J by 7 bases, with 5 bases between the two germline ends. Germline values: CDR1 MNHEY, CDR2 SVGEGT. This CDR3 has 11 residues.

The V gene is TRBV18, the J gene TRBJ1-1, with D unresolved. This CDR3 is 15 amino acids long. Germline values: CDR1 KGHSH, CDR2 LQKENI. The V end lost 0 bases, the J end lost 0 bases, and 8 bases lay between the germline ends. The DNA of the CDR3 is TGTGCCAGCTCACCACCGAACAGCATGAACACTGAAGCTTTCTTT. It is translated as CASSPPNSMNTEAFF.

This clonotype was counted a few times. V and J are TRBV5-6 and TRBJ1-1; D possibly corresponds to TRBD1 (6 bases). Germline CDR1 SGHDT, CDR2 YYEEEE. The CDR3 covers 15 residues. V shed 5 bases and J shed 1 base, with 15 bases lying between them. CDR3 protein: CASRRRLTGNTEAFF. CDR3 DNA: TGTGCCAGCAGACGTCGTTTGACAGGGAACACTGAAGCTTTCTTT.

As for this clonotype: At one end the junction does not follow the germline gene, possibly because of a read error. This chain uses TRBV7-2 with TRBJ1-2, with no clear D. The germline gives CDR1 SGHTA, CDR2 FQGNSA. This CDR3 spans 16 amino acids. DNA of the CDR3: TGTGCCAGCAGCATTCAGAGCCTTCTGACTAACTATGGCCACACCTTC. It codes for CASSIQSLLTNYGHTF.

The rearrangement joins TRBV28 to TRBJ2-3; tentatively, D is TRBD1 (6 bases). Trimming left V 3 bases short and J 1 base short, with 20 bases between. The CDR3 length is 18 residues. Germline lookup yields CDR1 MDHEN and CDR2 SYDVKM. CDR3 amino acids: CASSFFGQQGTRTDTQYF. DNA for the CDR3: TGTGCCAGCAGTTTCTTTGGGCAACAGGGCACCCGCACAGATACGCAGTATTTT. Full variable domain (missing parts from reference TRBV28 and TRBJ2-3): DVKVTQSSRYLVKRTGEKVFLECVQDMDHENMFWYRQDPGLGLRLIYFSYDVKMKEKGDIPEGYSVSREKKERFSLILESASTNQTSMYLCASSFFGQQGTRTDTQYFGPGTRLTVL.

This clonotype was counted at least ten times. The chain uses TRBV20-1 and TRBJ1-2; no reliable D call. The CDR3 runs 13 residues. V lost 3 bases and J lost 4, with 12 bases in between. From germline, CDR1 is DFQATT and CDR2 SNEGSKA (reference sequence). The CDR3 loop is CSARDDLSYGYTF. The CDR3 DNA follows: TGCAGTGCTAGGGACGATTTGAGCTATGGCTACACCTTC.